This T cell receptor (beta chain) originates from a study of CD8+CD57+ T cells in acquired aplastic anemia. This clonotype was counted ten times or more. The junction does not match germline at one end; this may be a read error. The CDR3 has 15 residues. The germline gives CDR1 SGHRS, CDR2 YFSETQ. CDR3 and TCR beta VDJ profiling relied on a genomic DNA template. TCRdb used MiXCR to reprocess the reads, holding one entry per CDR3 protein. The sample records roughly 100,000 distinct CDR3 sequences, roughly two thirds being singletons. For sequencing, patients were chosen who had shown expansion of CD8+CD57+ cells by flow cytometry.

Sequenced: sorted CD4+, CD8+, or CD8+CD57+ T cells (not recorded which) from PBMCs. This receptor was identified in a human donor with aplastic anemia. V is TRBV5-1 and J is TRBJ1-1; maybe TRBD1 (6 bases). The CDR3 is CASRLGASMNTEAFF. CDR3 DNA: TGCGCCAGCAGGTTGGGGGCCAGCATGAACACTGAAGCTTTCTTT.